These T cell receptor beta chains were read from a single sample in a study of PD-L1 blockade in urothelial cancer. This table comes from immunoSEQ multiplex PCR, and its TCRdb copy is limited to in-frame clones, with some not included. Altogether 100,000 or so clones are present, roughly nine tenths being singletons, with the ten largest covering 0.75% to 0.95%. The sample was PBMCs, taken around atezolizumab (anti-PD-L1) treatment. These receptors came from an elderly woman with urothelial cancer. Each CDR3 is given with its conserved first and last residue. A D gene is named only where the DNA matches it firmly. For some rows the clone size is stated as once, few or many, or as a class when expanded; others skip it.

TRBJ2-7	-	TRBV10-3	TRBD2	CAIGGLAGGHEQYF	TGTGCCATCGGAGGACTAGCGGGAGGTCACGAGCAGTACTTC
TRBJ2-2	-	TRBV5-1	TRBD2	CASSSMKRGNTGELFF	TGCGCCAGCAGCTCGATGAAGCGGGGGAACACCGGGGAGCTGTTTTTT
TRBJ1-5	once	TRBV4-2	TRBD1	CASSQDSPQYRGLEGNQPQHF	TGTGCCAGCAGCCAAGATTCGCCGCAATACAGGGGGCTAGAGGGCAATCAGCCCCAGCATTTT
TRBJ1-5	-	TRBV30	-	CAWKGLGSNQPQHF	TGTGCCTGGAAGGGGCTTGGGAGCAATCAGCCCCAGCATTTT
TRBJ1-2	-	TRBV30	-	CAWSPLSTRVPNYGYTF	TGTGCCTGGAGTCCATTATCTACCCGGGTTCCTAACTATGGCTACACCTTC
TRBJ1-5	-	TRBV28	TRBD1	CASSSGQGGQPQHF	TGTGCCAGCAGTTCAGGACAGGGTGGACAGCCCCAGCATTTT
TRBJ2-5	-	TRBV4-2	-	CASSQVMSQETQYF	TGTGCCAGCAGCCAAGTAATGTCCCAAGAGACCCAGTACTTC
TRBJ2-1	-	TRBV28	TRBD2	CASSLRQGTSGSPYNEQFF	TGTGCCAGCAGTTTAAGACAGGGGACTAGCGGGAGCCCCTACAATGAGCAGTTCTTC
TRBJ1-1	-	TRBV29-1	-	CSAIPQPTFGNTEAFF	TGCAGCGCAATACCTCAACCGACATTCGGGAACACTGAAGCTTTCTTT
TRBJ1-1	-	TRBV18	TRBD1	CASSKGQPGVNTEAFF	TGTGCCAGCTCAAAGGGACAGCCTGGAGTGAACACTGAAGCTTTCTTT
TRBJ2-5	-	TRBV9	TRBD2	CASTSGAGGETQYF	TGTGCCAGCACCTCGGGGGCGGGAGGGGAGACCCAGTACTTC
TRBJ1-5	-	TRBV19	TRBD1	CASSTTRDRGQPQHF	TGTGCCAGTAGTACGACCCGGGACAGGGGACAGCCCCAGCATTTT
TRBJ2-1	-	TRBV5-1	TRBD2	CASSLDVVAGDEQFF	TGCGCCAGCAGCTTGGATGTGGTAGCGGGAGATGAGCAGTTCTTC
TRBJ1-1	-	TRBV18	-	CASSPNNRVGTEAFF	TGTGCCAGCTCACCAAATAACAGGGTAGGCACTGAAGCTTTCTTT
TRBJ1-3	few	TRBV10-1	-	CASSGPGSGNTIYF	TGCGCCAGCAGTGGCCCCGGCTCTGGAAACACCATATATTTT
TRBJ2-5	-	TRBV7-6	TRBD2	CASSQLAGGKETQYF	TGTGCCAGCAGTCAACTAGCGGGAGGTAAGGAGACCCAGTACTTC
TRBJ2-7	-	TRBV18	TRBD2	CASSPGTSGYEQYF	TGTGCCAGCTCCCCCGGGACTAGCGGCTACGAGCAGTACTTC
TRBJ1-2	-	TRBV6-1	TRBD1	CASTRTGYGYTF	TGTGCCAGCACCAGGACAGGGTATGGCTACACCTTC
TRBJ2-1	-	TRBV15	-	CATSRGLSGGTYNEQFF	TGTGCCACCAGCAGAGGCCTATCTGGGGGCACCTACAATGAGCAGTTCTTC
TRBJ2-5	-	TRBV19	TRBD2	CASSILSGKETQYF	TGTGCCAGTAGTATACTTAGCGGGAAGGAGACCCAGTACTTC
TRBJ2-7	-	TRBV5-1	TRBD2	CASSLGASGAKDYEQYF	TGCGCCAGCAGCCTCGGGGCTAGCGGGGCAAAGGACTACGAGCAGTACTTC
TRBJ2-3	-	TRBV19	-	CASSSVPTDTQYF	TGTGCCAGTAGTAGCGTCCCCACAGATACGCAGTATTTT
TRBJ2-7	once	TRBV7-9	TRBD2	CASSLGLAGEPSYEQYF	TGTGCCAGCAGCCTCGGACTAGCGGGAGAGCCCTCCTACGAGCAGTACTTC